The TCR beta chain under discussion was sequenced for a study of blood T cell repertoires in COVID-19. TCRdb's table, derived via immunoSEQ multiplex PCR, lists solely in-frame clones and lacks some. The sample carries approximately 110,000 clones, around 83% recorded once. The germline V gene encodes CDR1 LGHDT and CDR2 YNNKEL (reference sequence). The CDR3 is made up of 13 amino acids. J was trimmed by 6 bases and V by 3 bases; bases with no gene match: 5. Sequencing input: peripheral blood. This rearrangement joins TRBV3-1 (or the pseudogene TRBV3-2) to TRBJ2-7; 7 nucleotides agree with TRBD1. This receptor was obtained from a man between 65 and 85 years old with acute or convalescent COVID-19. The DNA for the CDR3 is TGTGCCAGCAGCCACCTCTCAGGGGGCGAGCAGTACTTC. It specifies CASSHLSGGEQYF.